This is a list of T cell receptor beta chains from one sample in a study of blood T cells in healthy people across ages. TCRdb called the 5' RACE reads again in MiXCR, with one record for every CDR3 protein. The repertoire holds 750,000 to 850,000 distinct CDR3 sequences, with roughly 25% as singletons. This sample also appeared in a second study, on T cells of mothers and their children.

Sequencing used blood. Every receptor here comes from a boy aged 5 to 17 in good health. Both conserved end residues are part of each CDR3. D genes are given only for firm matches. Size is omitted from some rows. Given values are once, few, many or a class for expanded clones.

CSVGGSGGGTDTQYF TGCAGCGTTGGGGGTAGCGGGGGCGGCACAGATACGCAGTATTTT TRBV29-1 - TRBD2 TRBJ2-3
CASSSPSNRNEQFF TGTGCCAGCAGCTCGCCCTCGAATCGGAATGAGCAGTTCTTC TRBV11-2 few - TRBJ2-1
CASSAFTSANEQFF TGTGCCAGCAGTGCCTTCACTAGCGCCAATGAGCAGTTCTTC TRBV28 - TRBD2 TRBJ2-1
CASSRESTGLLYYGYTF TGTGCCAGCAGTCGGGAATCGACAGGCCTGCTGTACTATGGCTACACCTTC TRBV14 - - TRBJ1-2
CASSQTGAVSEAFF TGCGCCAGCAGCCAAACAGGGGCAGTGAGTGAAGCTTTCTTT TRBV4-1 few TRBD1 TRBJ1-1
CASSGGNSAGEQYF TGTGCCAGCAGTGGCGGGAATTCGGCGGGAGAGCAGTACTTC TRBV2 - TRBD2 TRBJ2-5
CSVVQTANQETQYF TGCAGCGTTGTCCAGACAGCCAACCAAGAGACCCAGTACTTC TRBV29-1 - - TRBJ2-5
CASSERMGVGTDTQYF TGTGCCAGCAGCGAGAGGATGGGGGTAGGCACAGATACGCAGTATTTT TRBV6-4 - - TRBJ2-3
CSARGTLGYEQYF TGCAGTGCTAGAGGGACTCTGGGGTACGAGCAGTACTTC TRBV20-1 - - TRBJ2-7
CASSPLVAGVRDTQYF TGTGCCAGCAGCCCTCTCGTAGCGGGGGTTAGGGATACGCAGTATTTT TRBV7-2 - TRBD2 TRBJ2-3
CSAKGQVADNQPQHF TGCAGCGCCAAGGGACAGGTCGCGGACAATCAGCCCCAGCATTTT TRBV29-1 - TRBD1 TRBJ1-5